The rows below give T cell receptor beta chains drawn from one sample of a study of blood T cell repertoires in COVID-19. The table came from immunoSEQ multiplex PCR; TCRdb's copy has only in-frame clones and leaves some out. The sample records 150,000 to 200,000 clones, about 77% being singletons. Material for sequencing was PBMCs or T cells enriched from blood (not recorded which). Source of these receptors: a woman aged 45-60 years with acute COVID-19. The CDR3 runs from the conserved cysteine through the conserved F or W. Each record gives: CDR3 length, J gene, D gene, V gene, clone size, CDR3 protein, CDR3 DNA. The D gene is left open where the match is weak. Some rows mark clone size as missing; the rest say once, few, many or name a class of expanded clone.

CDR3 length: 12
J gene: TRBJ1-2
D gene: -
V gene: TRBV7-9
clone size: -
CDR3 protein: CASRYYESGYTF
CDR3 DNA: TGTGCCAGCCGATATTATGAGAGTGGCTACACCTTC

CDR3 length: 16
J gene: TRBJ2-5
D gene: TRBD2
V gene: TRBV2
clone size: -
CDR3 protein: CARDPGLAGLGETQYF
CDR3 DNA: TGTGCCAGAGATCCGGGACTAGCGGGTCTCGGAGAGACCCAGTACTTC

CDR3 length: 15
J gene: TRBJ2-1
D gene: TRBD2
V gene: TRBV7-2
clone size: -
CDR3 protein: CASSLNGGDYNEQFF
CDR3 DNA: TGTGCCAGCAGCTTAAACGGGGGGGATTACAATGAGCAGTTCTTC

CDR3 length: 15
J gene: TRBJ1-5
D gene: -
V gene: TRBV9
clone size: few
CDR3 protein: CASSVTVGSNQPQHF
CDR3 DNA: TGTGCCAGCAGCGTGACAGTTGGAAGCAATCAGCCCCAGCATTTT

CDR3 length: 16
J gene: TRBJ2-1
D gene: -
V gene: TRBV7-9
clone size: few
CDR3 protein: CASSLATAGANNEQFF
CDR3 DNA: TGTGCCAGCAGCTTAGCGACGGCGGGGGCAAACAATGAGCAGTTCTTC

CDR3 length: 15
J gene: TRBJ2-6
D gene: -
V gene: TRBV19
clone size: -
CDR3 protein: CASSTGNSGANVLTF
CDR3 DNA: TGTGCCAGCAGTACAGGTAACTCTGGGGCCAACGTCCTGACTTTC

CDR3 length: 13
J gene: TRBJ1-5
D gene: -
V gene: TRBV7-8
clone size: -
CDR3 protein: CASSLQGDQPQHF
CDR3 DNA: TGTGCCAGCAGCTTGCAGGGTGATCAGCCCCAGCATTTT

CDR3 length: 14
J gene: TRBJ1-2
D gene: -
V gene: TRBV11-1
clone size: -
CDR3 protein: CASSLGVTNYGYTF
CDR3 DNA: TGTGCCAGCAGCTTAGGCGTCACTAACTATGGCTACACCTTC

CDR3 length: 14
J gene: TRBJ2-3
D gene: TRBD2
V gene: TRBV30
clone size: -
CDR3 protein: CAWMAKASGGLQNF
CDR3 DNA: TGTGCCTGGATGGCAAAGGCTAGCGGGGGGCTGCAAAATTTT

CDR3 length: 11
J gene: TRBJ1-3
D gene: -
V gene: TRBV25-1
clone size: few
CDR3 protein: CASQQGYTIYF
CDR3 DNA: TGTGCCAGCCAACAGGGTTACACCATATATTTT

CDR3 length: 15
J gene: TRBJ2-4
D gene: -
V gene: TRBV14
clone size: -
CDR3 protein: CASSQFGGAKNIQYF
CDR3 DNA: TGTGCCAGCAGCCAATTCGGCGGAGCCAAAAACATTCAGTACTTC

CDR3 length: 15
J gene: TRBJ1-6
D gene: TRBD1
V gene: TRBV30
clone size: -
CDR3 protein: CAWRRTGGGNSPLHF
CDR3 DNA: TGTGCCTGGAGGCGAACAGGGGGCGGGAATTCACCCCTCCACTTT